These T cell receptor beta chains were read from a single sample in a study of shared clonotypes between healthy human individuals. Produced via immunoSEQ multiplex PCR; TCRdb's table is partial and in-frame only. The sample yields about 2.3 million clones, just under 95% seen once. The material sequenced was naive CD4+ T cells from PBMCs. These receptor sequences come from a man aged 18 to 29 in good health. Some clones in this sample may be carry-over from other donors' samples. The CDR3 runs from the conserved cysteine through the conserved F or W. The D gene is left open where the match is weak. Expanded clones are given a class, and other clones once, few, many or no size at all.

d_call j_call cdr3_length v_call clone_size cdr3_aa cdr3_nt
. TRBJ1-5 16 TRBV5-4 . CASSPAPGDSNQPQHF TGTGCCAGCAGCCCGGCACCCGGAGATAGCAATCAGCCCCAGCATTTT
. TRBJ2-3 12 TRBV5-8 . CASSLVVDTQYF TGTGCCAGCAGCTTGGTGGTGGATACGCAGTATTTT
TRBD2 TRBJ2-5 14 TRBV25-1 . CASRASGSGETQYF TGTGCCAGCAGGGCTAGCGGGTCGGGTGAGACCCAGTACTTC
. TRBJ2-1 14 TRBV2 . CASSEKTGYNEQFF TGTGCCAGCAGTGAAAAGACAGGTTACAATGAGCAGTTCTTC
TRBD1 TRBJ1-4 15 TRBV7-8 . CTTRGRGATNEKLFF TGCACCACCAGGGGGAGAGGCGCAACTAATGAAAAACTGTTTTTT
. TRBJ1-2 12 TRBV21-1 . CASTGGRSGYTF TGTGCCAGCACTGGGGGACGGTCTGGCTACACCTTC
. TRBJ1-2 15 TRBV4-1 . CASSAPGHRPSGYTF TGCGCCAGCAGCGCCCCGGGACATAGGCCGTCTGGCTACACCTTC
TRBD2 TRBJ2-3 16 TRBV9 . CASSSPQRGGTDTQYF TGTGCCAGCAGCTCACCCCAGCGGGGCGGCACAGATACGCAGTATTTT
TRBD2 TRBJ2-3 16 TRBV6-6 . CASSWPLAGSTDTQYF TGTGCCAGCAGTTGGCCCCTAGCGGGTAGCACAGATACGCAGTATTTT
. TRBJ2-1 13 TRBV7-2 . CASSLYGPYEQFF TGTGCCAGCAGCTTATACGGCCCCTATGAGCAGTTCTTC
TRBD2 TRBJ2-1 16 TRBV6-5 . CASSYRGDLSYNEQFF TGTGCCAGCAGTTACCGGGGGGACTTATCCTACAATGAGCAGTTCTTC
. TRBJ2-3 13 TRBV19 . CASSTSITDTQYF TGTGCCAGTAGTACCAGTATCACAGATACGCAGTATTTT
. TRBJ1-1 14 TRBV18 . CASSPRTVNTEAFF TGTGCCAGCTCACCGCGGACAGTGAACACTGAAGCTTTCTTT
. TRBJ1-3 18 TRBV7-9 . CASSLDSGHTTEGNTIYF TGTGCCAGCAGCTTAGATTCGGGCCATACTACCGAGGGAAACACCATATATTTT
. TRBJ1-1 13 TRBV15 few CATSRGWGIEAFF TGTGCCACCAGCAGAGGGTGGGGTATTGAAGCTTTCTTT
. TRBJ2-2 14 TRBV7-2 once CASSQDSNTGELFF TGTGCCAGCAGCCAGGACAGCAACACCGGGGAGCTGTTTTTT
. TRBJ2-3 14 TRBV11-3 . CASSQAQYTDTQYF TGTGCCAGCAGCCAGGCACAGTACACAGATACGCAGTATTTT
. TRBJ2-7 13 TRBV29-1 . CSVVPDRTYEQYF TGCAGCGTTGTCCCCGACAGGACCTACGAGCAGTACTTC
TRBD1 TRBJ2-7 14 TRBV18 . CASRMTGTSYEQYF TGTGCCAGCCGGATGACAGGGACGTCCTACGAGCAGTACTTC
TRBD1 TRBJ2-1 15 TRBV6-5 . CASSRNRDSYNEQFF TGTGCCAGCAGTCGCAATCGGGACAGCTACAATGAGCAGTTCTTC
. TRBJ2-3 13 TRBV2 . CASGGRRADTQYF TGTGCCAGCGGGGGGCGGCGGGCAGATACGCAGTATTTT
. TRBJ2-3 13 TRBV28 . CASSRDSPDTQYF TGTGCCAGCAGCAGGGACTCCCCAGATACGCAGTATTTT
. TRBJ1-4 13 TRBV6-5 . CASRRDGLEKLFF TGTGCCAGCAGACGGGACGGCCTTGAAAAACTGTTTTTT
TRBD2 TRBJ2-1 17 TRBV4-1 . CASSQAYSLAGVNEQFF TGCGCCAGCAGCCAAGCCTATTCCCTAGCGGGGGTCAATGAGCAGTTCTTC
TRBD1 TRBJ1-1 15 TRBV14 . CASSQDRLGTAEAFF TGTGCCAGCAGCCAAGATAGATTAGGGACAGCTGAAGCTTTCTTT
. TRBJ1-2 13 TRBV28 . CASILAGARGYTF TGTGCCAGCATCCTGGCGGGGGCGAGGGGCTACACCTTC
TRBD2 TRBJ2-1 13 TRBV5-4 . CASSSVGLLEQFF TGTGCCAGCAGCTCTGTGGGACTATTAGAGCAGTTCTTC
. TRBJ2-7 14 TRBV7-2 once CASSPTVPSYEQYF TGTGCCAGCAGCCCGACAGTCCCATCCTACGAGCAGTACTTC
. TRBJ1-1 11 TRBV6-5 . CASSYLSEAFF TGTGCCAGCAGTTACCTCTCTGAAGCTTTCTTT
. TRBJ1-1 15 TRBV27 few CASSLTRGGDTEAFF TGTGCCAGCAGTTTAACGAGGGGAGGGGACACTGAAGCTTTCTTT
. TRBJ1-3 18 TRBV12-5 . CASGLADSRGPSGNTIYF TGTGCTAGTGGTTTGGCAGACTCGCGGGGGCCCTCTGGAAACACCATATATTTT
TRBD1 TRBJ1-2 13 TRBV7-9 . CASSSGQGYGYTF TGTGCCAGCAGCTCCGGACAGGGGTATGGCTACACCTTC
TRBD1 TRBJ1-1 15 TRBV5-4 . CASSFDRGLVTEAFF TGTGCCAGCAGCTTTGACAGGGGGCTGGTCACTGAAGCTTTCTTT
TRBD2 TRBJ2-3 15 TRBV5-1 . CASLGLAGGEDTQYF TGCGCCAGCCTAGGACTAGCGGGAGGGGAAGATACGCAGTATTTT
TRBD2 TRBJ2-7 14 TRBV19 . CASSKSGRVYEQYF TGTGCCAGTAGTAAAAGCGGGAGAGTGTACGAGCAGTACTTC
. TRBJ2-7 14 TRBV29-1 . CSVEGRKSIGEQYF TGCAGCGTTGAGGGCAGAAAATCAATTGGCGAGCAGTACTTC
TRBD1 TRBJ1-6 12 TRBV11-1 . CASGDRGRPLHF TGTGCCAGCGGGGACAGGGGCAGACCCCTCCACTTT
TRBD1 TRBJ2-7 16 TRBV7-3 . CASSLTAGTGAYEQYF TGTGCCAGCAGCTTAACCGCCGGGACAGGAGCCTACGAGCAGTACTTC
TRBD1 TRBJ2-7 13 TRBV29-1 . CSGQGQVGHEQYF TGCAGCGGCCAGGGACAGGTGGGCCACGAGCAGTACTTC
. TRBJ1-3 13 TRBV10-1 . CASRSTSGNTIYF TGCGCCAGCAGATCGACTTCTGGAAACACCATATATTTT